The entry below gives a single T cell receptor beta chain sequence along with its context. TCRdb passed the 5' RACE reads through MiXCR, listing each CDR3 protein once. Seen here are a few hundred thousand distinct CDR3 sequences, roughly 15% observed once, and the top ten hold roughly 21%. The data were obtained in a study of T-cell memory formation after mild COVID-19. The germline CDR1 and CDR2 sequences are SGDLS and YYNGEE. The CDR3 has 15 residues. Germline trimming cut 3 bases from V and 5 bases from J; bases unmatched to any gene: 9. The rearrangement links TRBV9 to TRBJ2-5; 8 nucleotides agree with TRBD2. This sequence originates from a man between 18 and 35 years old who had mild COVID-19 (a few samples of this study predate the infection). Cell type and time point are not known. The sequenced sample consisted of PBMCs or a T cell subset sorted from them (not recorded which). CDR3 region: CASSAGGGVQETQYF. The CDR3 nucleotides are TGTGCCAGCAGCGCCGGGGGGGGAGTACAGGAGACCCAGTACTTC.